Given below is one TCR beta chain in context. This clonotype was counted a few times. Its antigen specificity is not known. Per-base quality was not reported, and no clone a single base away is much larger than it. The library was obtained by 5' RACE. These reads were obtained on an Illumina HiSeq 2500. A second PCR of roughly 7 to 12 cycles was run with a J-beta primer mix and a sample-barcoded 5' primer. A unique molecular identifier was introduced onto each TCR beta cDNA molecule by a template-switch 5' adaptor carrying 12 random nucleotides. Each sample yielded at least 2.5 million CDR3-containing paired-end reads. All of the RNA was converted into first-strand cDNA using the Mint cDNA synthesis kit, with a TRBC-specific oligonucleotide serving as the primer. After uracil-DNA glycosylase treatment, a first 18-cycle PCR used universal primers M1SS and BC2_uni_R on all cDNA. Turning to the authors' computational methods: Normalization of each sample was performed by random selection of 1 million high-quality reads, each carrying a distinct molecular identifier. Reads with shared molecular identifiers were discarded instead of being binned into consensus sequences. MiTCR, set to a Q25 quality threshold and the strictest error-elimination algorithm, was used for CDR3 identification, clonotype clustering and error correction. A nonparametric unseen species model using Euler transformation provided a lower-bound estimate of total TCR beta diversity. Using fastp trimming at Q25 and MiXCR clonotype assembly, TCRdb reanalyzed the public sequencing data and kept in-frame beta chains. Identical CDR3 protein sequences are pooled into one entry, listed with their most common genes and DNA. TCRdb's processing, not the study's, gives the V and J calls here. This sample gives around 690,000 distinct CDR3 sequences in total; around 54% of them show up just once. The ten largest clones capture roughly 34% of the sample.

The approximately 39 donors, aged 6 to 90 years, were systemically healthy Caucasian individuals from Russia. Ten milliliters of peripheral blood were collected from each donor into EDTA-treated Vacutainer tubes. Ficoll-Paque density-gradient centrifugation was used to isolate PBMCs, with at least 6.5 million per sample. Trizol reagent was used to extract total RNA from PBMCs, with at least 6 micrograms per sample. The percentages of naive CD45RAhigh/CD27high T cells were determined by flow cytometry on a PBMC aliquot from every donor. This specimen belongs to a study of blood T cells in healthy people across ages (dated by TCRdb to about 2015). Background for the entire study: In model experiments, roughly one uniquely barcoded TCR beta cDNA molecule per two T cells was captured by template switching. Four age groups were formed from the donors: young (average approximately 16 years), middle-aged (approximately 42), aged (about 62) and long-lived (less than 85). To avoid experimental bias, donors of different ages were spread randomly across the sequencing lanes. Using deep sequencing normalized with unique cDNA molecular identifiers, the study measured how TCR beta repertoire diversity changes with age. For two donors (one aged 18 to 29 and one aged 80 or older), the study analyzed two additional independent replicas of 1 million unique cDNA reads from the same blood draw. Broad study findings and their caveats: Estimates of total diversity from one million sequenced T cells were regarded as lower bounds and underestimates. Compared with the aged group, the long-lived group had more naive CD4+ T cells, fewer expanded clones and increased TCR diversity, suggesting age selection. The percentage of naive T cells measured by flow cytometry correlated strongly with observed TCR beta diversity. Because donor CMV infection status was unknown, age-related changes in expanded clonotypes were potentially confounded. Since profiling was done on bulk unsorted PBMCs, naive and antigen-experienced compartments could not be conclusively compared. As age increased, observed TCR beta diversity per million T cells dropped in a roughly linear way, and a significant reduction was already evident by age about 40.

The germline V gene provides CDR1 SNHLY and CDR2 FYNNEI. Trimming costs V 0 bases and J 9 bases, and their ends lie 6 bases apart. The CDR3 goes from the cysteine to the phenylalanine over 12 residues. Only the CDR3 DNA stays, 36 bases, in frame from base 1. The TCR originated in a man between 60 and 75 years old in good health. Source material: blood. The chain employs TRBV2 and TRBJ2-4; D gene: possibly TRBD2, on 5 matching bases. The CDR3 sequence is CASSEARVIQYF. DNA sequence: TGTGCCAGCAGTGAAGCGCGGGTCATTCAGTACTTC.